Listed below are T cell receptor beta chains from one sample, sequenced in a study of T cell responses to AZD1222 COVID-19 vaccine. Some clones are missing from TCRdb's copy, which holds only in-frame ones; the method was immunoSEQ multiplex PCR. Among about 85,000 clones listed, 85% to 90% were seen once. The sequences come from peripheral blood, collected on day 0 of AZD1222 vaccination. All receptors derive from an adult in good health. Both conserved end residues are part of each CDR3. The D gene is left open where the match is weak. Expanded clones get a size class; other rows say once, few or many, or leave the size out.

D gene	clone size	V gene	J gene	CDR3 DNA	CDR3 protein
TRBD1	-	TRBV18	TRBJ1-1	TGTGCCAGCTCACCCGGGACAGGCATACTTGAAGCTTTCTTT	CASSPGTGILEAFF
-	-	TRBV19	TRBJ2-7	TGTGCCAGCGGGCGGTTGGCAGGGGGGACCTACGAGCAGTACTTC	CASGRLAGGTYEQYF
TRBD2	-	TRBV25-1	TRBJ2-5	TGTGCCAGCAGTTCCCTAGCGGGGAGGGAAGAGACCCAGTACTTC	CASSSLAGREETQYF
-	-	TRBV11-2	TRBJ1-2	TGTGCCAGCAGCTTAACGGCAGATTATGGCTACACCTTC	CASSLTADYGYTF
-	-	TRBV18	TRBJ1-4	TGTGCCAGCTCACCAGGGCGGCGGAATGAAAAACTGTTTTTT	CASSPGRRNEKLFF
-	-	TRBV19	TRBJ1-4	TGTGCCAGTAGTATGGGGCAGGGAGGTAATGAAAAACTGTTTTTT	CASSMGQGGNEKLFF
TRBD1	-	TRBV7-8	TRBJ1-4	TGTGCCAGCAGCGTCCCGGGACAGGGGAATGAAAAACTGTTTTTT	CASSVPGQGNEKLFF
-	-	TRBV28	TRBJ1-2	TGTGCCAGCAGTTTAACAGAGTATGGCTACACCTTC	CASSLTEYGYTF
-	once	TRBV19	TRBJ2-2	TGTGCCAGTAGTACACGGACCGGGGAGCTGTTTTTT	CASSTRTGELFF